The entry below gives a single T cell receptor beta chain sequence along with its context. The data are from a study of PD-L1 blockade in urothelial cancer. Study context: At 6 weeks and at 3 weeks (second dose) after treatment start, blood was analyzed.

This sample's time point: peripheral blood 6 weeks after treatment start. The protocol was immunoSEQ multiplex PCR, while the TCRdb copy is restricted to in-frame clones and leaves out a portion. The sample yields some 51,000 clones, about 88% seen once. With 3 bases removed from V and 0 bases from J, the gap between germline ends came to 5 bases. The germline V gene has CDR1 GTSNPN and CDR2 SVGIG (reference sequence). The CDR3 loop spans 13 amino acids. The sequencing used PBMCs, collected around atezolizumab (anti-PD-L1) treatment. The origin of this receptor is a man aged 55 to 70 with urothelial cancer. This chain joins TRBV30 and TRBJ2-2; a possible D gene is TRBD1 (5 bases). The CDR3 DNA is TGTGCCTGGAGACAGGCGAACACCGGGGAGCTGTTTTTT. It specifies CAWRQANTGELFF.